Sequencing of this T cell receptor (beta chain) was carried out in a study of shared clonotypes between healthy human individuals. The CDR3 has 16 residues. The germline V gene encodes CDR1 SGDLS and CDR2 YYNGEE. V shed 4 bases and J shed 2 bases, with 19 bases lying between them. Whole-study findings and limits: The study found about 5% of naive CD4 clonotypes shared across a handful of donors.

Concerning this clone itself: Antigen: not known.

Evenly divided among several immunoSEQ plates was the genomic DNA of each subset. Generated by immunoSEQ multiplex PCR, the TCRdb table keeps only in-frame clones and is missing some. This table has some 1.5 million clones, roughly 96% appearing once. All donors qualified as healthy HIV-negative adults and had experienced no recent acute infections or vaccinations. J is TRBJ2-7 and V is TRBV9; D is undetermined. The material sequenced was naive CD4+ T cells sorted from blood. Subset in this sample: CD45RA+ positively selected. This receptor was identified in a man in his thirties or forties in good health. This CDR3 reads CASSSRTSPLPYEQYF. DNA for the CDR3: TGTGCCAGCAGCTCCCGTACCTCACCTCTACCCTACGAGCAGTACTTC. The full variable domain, with the rest looked up from reference TRBV9 and TRBJ2-7, is DSGVTQTPKHLITATGQRVTLRCSPRSGDLSVYWYQQSLDQGLQFLIQYYNGEERAKGNILERFSAQQFPDLHSELNLSSLELGDSALYFCASSSRTSPLPYEQYFGPGTRLTVT.